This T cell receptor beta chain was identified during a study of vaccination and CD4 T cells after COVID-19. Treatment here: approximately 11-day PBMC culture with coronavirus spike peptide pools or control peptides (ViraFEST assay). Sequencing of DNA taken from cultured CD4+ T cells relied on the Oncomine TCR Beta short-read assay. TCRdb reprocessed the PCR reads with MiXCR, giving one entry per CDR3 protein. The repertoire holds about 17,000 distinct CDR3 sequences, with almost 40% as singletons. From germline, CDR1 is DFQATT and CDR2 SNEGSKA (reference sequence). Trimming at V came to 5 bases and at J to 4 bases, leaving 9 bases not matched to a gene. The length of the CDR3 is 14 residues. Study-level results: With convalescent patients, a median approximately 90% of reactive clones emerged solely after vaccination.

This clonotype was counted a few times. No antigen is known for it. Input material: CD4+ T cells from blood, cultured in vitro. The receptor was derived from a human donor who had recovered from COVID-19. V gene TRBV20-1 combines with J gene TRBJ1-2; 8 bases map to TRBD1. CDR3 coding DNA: TGCAGTGCTCAACCAGGGGGCAGGAGCTATGGCTACACCTTC. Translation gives CSAQPGGRSYGYTF.